The clone carrying this TCR beta chain was detected ten times or more. The antigen remains undetermined. This sample was included in a study of metastatic and nonmetastatic thyroid tumors. Study background: Malignant thyroid and benign thyroid patients provided blood and tumor or nodule tissue whose repertoires were compared.

Thyroid surgery was preceded by no treatment in any patient. Under the authors' procedure: To classify distant metastasis in papillary thyroid cancer, a model was built from CDR3 differences across clinicopathological groups. Using MiXCR, TCRdb reanalyzed the PCR reads. TCRdb's processing, not the authors', yielded these V and J calls. The data contain tens of thousands of clones, 20% to 25% of them seen just once; the ten biggest clones take up under 45%. Study-wide points: Reported TCR beta diversity, measured in blood and tumor, was significantly higher for malignant thyroid tumors than for benign nodules.

Material for sequencing was blood. The TCR originated in a female donor with papillary thyroid cancer or a benign thyroid nodule (not recorded which). Some clones in this sample may be carry-over from other donors' samples.

CDR3 protein: CAISESAKTYEQYF. The DNA of the CDR3 is TGTGCCATCAGTGAGTCGGCCAAAACCTACGAGCAGTACTTC. The genes are TRBV10-3 and TRBJ2-7; no definite D call. In germline, CDR1 is ENHRY, CDR2 SYGVKD. CDR3 size: 14 residues. V was clipped by 0 bases and J by 2 bases, with 8 bases between them.